Reported below is one T cell receptor (beta chain). The data stem from a study of blood T cell repertoires in COVID-19. Study-level information: Sample material is recorded as cDNA or gDNA derived from T cells, B-cell-depleted T cells, or PBMCs.

Sequencing used immunoSEQ multiplex PCR; TCRdb keeps in-frame clones, though not all of them. The sample gives approximately 300,000 clones, approximately 90% of which show up once; roughly a tenth is in the top ten. CDR3 length: 15 amino acids. The V gene's germline CDR1 is MNHEY and CDR2 SVGAGI. Trimming at V came to 6 bases and at J to 9 bases, leaving 10 bases not matched to a gene. This chain uses TRBV6-5 with TRBJ2-7, with 14 bases aligning to TRBD2. The clonotype originates from a woman aged 18-29 years who had recovered from COVID-19. What was sequenced was PBMCs or T cells enriched from blood (not recorded which). This chain's CDR3 is CASSPGLAGDERQYF. CDR3 nucleotide sequence: TGTGCCAGCAGCCCGGGACTAGCGGGAGACGAAAGGCAGTACTTC.